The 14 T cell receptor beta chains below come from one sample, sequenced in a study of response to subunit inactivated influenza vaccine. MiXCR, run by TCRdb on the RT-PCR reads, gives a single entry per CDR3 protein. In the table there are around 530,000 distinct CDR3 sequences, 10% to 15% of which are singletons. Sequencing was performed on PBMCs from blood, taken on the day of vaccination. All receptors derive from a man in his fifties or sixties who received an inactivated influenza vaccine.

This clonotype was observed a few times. In DNA form, the CDR3 reads TGTGCCAGCAGTTACTCTAGGCCTCCCACAGATACGCAGTATTTT. Translating it yields CASSYSRPPTDTQYF. V is TRBV6-2 or TRBV6-3 and J is TRBJ2-3; D ambiguous. Looked up from germline, CDR1 is MNHEY and CDR2 is SVGEGT. The CDR3 totals 15 residues. The V end was cut by 0 bases, the J end by 2 bases, with 9 bases between.

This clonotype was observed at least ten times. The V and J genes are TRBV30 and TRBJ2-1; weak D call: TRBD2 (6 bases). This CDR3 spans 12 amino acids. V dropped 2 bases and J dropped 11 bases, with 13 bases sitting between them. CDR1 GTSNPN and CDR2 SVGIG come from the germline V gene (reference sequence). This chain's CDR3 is CAWSYGDWKQFF. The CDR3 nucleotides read TGTGCCTGGAGTTATGGGGACTGGAAGCAGTTCTTC.

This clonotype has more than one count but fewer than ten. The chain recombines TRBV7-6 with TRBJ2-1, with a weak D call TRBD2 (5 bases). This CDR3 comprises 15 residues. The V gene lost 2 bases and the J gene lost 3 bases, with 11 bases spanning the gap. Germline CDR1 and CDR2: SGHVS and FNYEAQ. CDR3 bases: TGTGCCAGCAGCTTAACCCCACTAGACTACAATGAGCAGTTCTTC. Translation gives CASSLTPLDYNEQFF.

The DNA of the CDR3 is TGTGCCAGCAGCCAAGACATGGGGCATGAGCAGTTCTTC. Translation: CASSQDMGHEQFF. This sequence joins TRBV4-2 and TRBJ2-1; D may be TRBD1 (5 bases). V lost 0 bases and J 8 bases, leaving 8 bases between the germline ends. The germline CDR1 and CDR2 sequences are LGHNA and YNFKEQ. This CDR3 is 13 amino acids long.

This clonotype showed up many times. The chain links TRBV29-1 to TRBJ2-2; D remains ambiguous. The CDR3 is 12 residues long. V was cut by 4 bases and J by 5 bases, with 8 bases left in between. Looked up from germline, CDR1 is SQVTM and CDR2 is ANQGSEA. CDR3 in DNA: TGCAGCGTTGTTCACGGTACCGGGGAGCTGTTTTTT. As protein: CSVVHGTGELFF.

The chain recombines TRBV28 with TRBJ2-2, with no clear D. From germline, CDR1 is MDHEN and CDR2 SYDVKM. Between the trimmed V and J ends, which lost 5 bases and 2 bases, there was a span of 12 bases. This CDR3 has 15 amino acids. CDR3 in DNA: TGTGCCAGCAGTACCCTCTGGAGTAACACCGGGGAGCTGTTTTTT. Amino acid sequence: CASSTLWSNTGELFF.

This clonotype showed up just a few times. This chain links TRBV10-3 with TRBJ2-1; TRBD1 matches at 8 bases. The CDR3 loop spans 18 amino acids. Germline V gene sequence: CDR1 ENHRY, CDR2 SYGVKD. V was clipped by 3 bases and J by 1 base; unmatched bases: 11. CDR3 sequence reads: CAISDGQGRRESYNEQFF. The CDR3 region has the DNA TGTGCCATCAGTGACGGACAGGGAAGGCGTGAGTCCTACAATGAGCAGTTCTTC.

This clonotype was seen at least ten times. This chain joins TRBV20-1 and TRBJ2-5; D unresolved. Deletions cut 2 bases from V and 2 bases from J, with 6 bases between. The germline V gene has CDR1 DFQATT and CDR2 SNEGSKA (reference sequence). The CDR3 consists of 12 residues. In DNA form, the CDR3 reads TGCAGTGCTAGAATGATACAAGAGACCCAGTACTTC. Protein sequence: CSARMIQETQYF.

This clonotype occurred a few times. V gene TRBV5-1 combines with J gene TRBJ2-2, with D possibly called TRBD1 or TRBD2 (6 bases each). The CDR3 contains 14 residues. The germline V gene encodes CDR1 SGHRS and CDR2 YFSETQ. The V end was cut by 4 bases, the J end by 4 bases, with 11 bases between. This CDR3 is CASSPRGPTGELFF. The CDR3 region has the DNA TGCGCCAGCAGCCCACGGGGGCCCACCGGGGAGCTGTTTTTT. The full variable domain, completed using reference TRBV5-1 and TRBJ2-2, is KAGVTQTPRYLIKTRGQQVTLSCSPISGHRSVSWYQQTPGQGLQFLFEYFSETQRNKGNFPGRFSGRQFSNSRSEMNVSTLELGDSALYLCASSPRGPTGELFFGEGSRLTVL.

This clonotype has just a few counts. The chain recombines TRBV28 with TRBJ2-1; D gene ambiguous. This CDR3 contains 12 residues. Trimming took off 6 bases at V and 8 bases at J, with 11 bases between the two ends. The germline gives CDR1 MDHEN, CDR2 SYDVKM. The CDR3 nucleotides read TGTGCCAGCAGGGATGTTCCCCATGAGCAGTTCTTC. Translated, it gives CASRDVPHEQFF.

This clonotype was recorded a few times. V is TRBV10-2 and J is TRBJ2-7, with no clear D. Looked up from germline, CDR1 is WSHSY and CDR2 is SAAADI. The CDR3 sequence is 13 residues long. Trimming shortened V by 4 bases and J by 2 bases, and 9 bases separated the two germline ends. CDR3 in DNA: TGCGCCAGCAGTGTAGGCGTAGCCTACGAGCAGTACTTC. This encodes CASSVGVAYEQYF.

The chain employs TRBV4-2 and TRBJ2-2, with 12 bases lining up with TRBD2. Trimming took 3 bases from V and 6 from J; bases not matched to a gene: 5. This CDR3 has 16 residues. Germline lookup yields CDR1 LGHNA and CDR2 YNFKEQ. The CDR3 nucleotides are TGTGCCAGCAGCCAGCTAGCGGGAGGGCTCCCCGGGGAGCTGTTTTTT. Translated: CASSQLAGGLPGELFF.

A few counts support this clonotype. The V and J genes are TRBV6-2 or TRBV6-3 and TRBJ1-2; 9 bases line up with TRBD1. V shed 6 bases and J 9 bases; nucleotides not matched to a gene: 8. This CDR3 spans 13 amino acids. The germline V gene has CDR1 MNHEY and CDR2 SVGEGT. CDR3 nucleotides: TGTGCCAGCAGAGACCGGGACAGGGCTCGCTACACCTTC. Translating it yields CASRDRDRARYTF.

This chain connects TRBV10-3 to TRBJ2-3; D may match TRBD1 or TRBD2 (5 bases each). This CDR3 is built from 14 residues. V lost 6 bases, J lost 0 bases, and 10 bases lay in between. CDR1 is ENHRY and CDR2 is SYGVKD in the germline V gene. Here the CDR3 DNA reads TGTGCCATCAGGATTGGGACCAGCACAGATACGCAGTATTTT. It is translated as CAIRIGTSTDTQYF.